This T cell receptor beta chain was sequenced in a study of blood T cell repertoires in COVID-19. Study-wide context: Acute and convalescent COVID-19 specimens originated in the United States, Italy and Spain. PBMCs, B-cell-depleted T cells, or T cells were the source of the cDNA or gDNA that made up the material.

The protocol was immunoSEQ multiplex PCR, while the TCRdb copy is restricted to in-frame clones and leaves out a portion. The sample consists of around 140,000 clones, 70% to 90% of them appearing once. Per germline, CDR1 ENHRY and CDR2 SYGVKD. This CDR3 has 12 amino acids. The germline V and J ends were trimmed by 6 bases and 10 bases, with 13 bases remaining between them. The sequencing input was peripheral blood. The origin of this receptor is a man aged 65 to 85 with active COVID-19. V and J are TRBV10-3 and TRBJ2-1; D gene unclear. The DNA for the CDR3 is TGTGCCATCAGCCCCCGAGTTGAGGAGCAGTTCTTC. It translates to CAISPRVEEQFF.